A single sample is the source of the 3 T cell receptor beta chains below, sequenced in a study of shared clonotypes between healthy human individuals. Libraries were prepared by immunoSEQ multiplex PCR; TCRdb keeps only in-frame clonotypes and omits some of them. The sample yields millions of clones, around 95% seen once. Material for sequencing was naive CD4+ T cells sorted from blood. Subset defined: CD45RA+ positively selected. Source of these receptors: a man aged 18 to 29 in good health.

As regards this clone: Additional DNA sequences in this sample encode the identical CDR3. The chain has TRBV18 and TRBJ2-5; no firm D call. The germline V gene has CDR1 KGHSH and CDR2 LQKENI. Trimming shortened V by 3 bases and J by 5 bases, and 10 bases separated the two germline ends. The length of the CDR3 is 13 residues. CDR3 in DNA: TGTGCCAGCTCACCTAACTATCGCGAGACCCAGTACTTC. Translating gives CASSPNYRETQYF.

This chain links TRBV28 with TRBJ1-4; D perhaps matches TRBD1 (6 bases). Deletions cut 6 bases from V and 7 bases from J, with 15 bases between. CDR1 and CDR2 from the germline V gene are MDHEN and SYDVKM. The CDR3 consists of 14 residues. CDR3 DNA sequence: TGTGCCAGCAGCTCCGGAGGGGGGGGTGAAAAACTGTTTTTT. Translating it yields CASSSGGGGEKLFF.

A remark on this clone: A single base separates this from a much larger clone, so it may be a read error. Given the absence of the conserved phenylalanine or tryptophan at the CDR3 end, a read error is likely. This chain joins TRBV28 and TRBJ1-5; possibly TRBD1 for D (5 bases). Germline V lookup: CDR1 MDHEN, CDR2 SYDVKM. V was pared by 6 bases and J by 2 bases, with 11 bases between. This CDR3 region has 14 residues. The CDR3 protein is CASRGGKGNQPQHL. The CDR3 DNA is TGTGCCAGCAGGGGGGGGAAAGGCAATCAGCCCCAGCATCTT.